The source of this T cell receptor (beta chain) is a study of shared clonotypes between healthy human individuals. CDR1 SNHLY and CDR2 FYNNEI come from the germline V gene. Trimming cost V 6 bases and J 8 bases, with 10 bases left between them. This CDR3 has 11 residues. Some clones are missing from TCRdb's copy, which holds only in-frame ones; the method was immunoSEQ multiplex PCR. The sample includes under 2,000,000 clones, about 95% seen only once; the top ten take under 1.5%. Naive CD8 cells lacked CD45RO, underwent positive selection for CCR7 and left out terminally differentiated effector memory CD45RA+ cells.

The origin of this receptor is a man aged 18 to 30 in good health. The rearrangement links TRBV2 to TRBJ1-2; no firm D call. What was sequenced was naive CD8+ T cells sorted from blood. CDR3 amino acids: CASRETIGYTF. CDR3 DNA sequence: TGTGCCAGCAGGGAAACGATCGGCTACACCTTC.